The TCR beta chain described here comes from a study of cytomegalovirus exposure and HLA in healthy donors. Whole-study findings and limits: Later analysis identified several of the most significant clusters that appeared linked to common viral pathogens.

PCR used 60 Vbeta primers and 13 Jbeta primers. Per the original data handling: An analysis that came later counted some 80 million unique TCR beta chains, approximately 11 million shared. Method: immunoSEQ multiplex PCR; TCRdb's copy keeps in-frame clones and lacks some. V and J calls and clone size are as listed in that table; D and trimming were resolved from the DNA. Of fewer than 200,000 clones listed, 82% are singletons. The CDR3 loop spans 13 amino acids. The V end was cut by 3 bases, the J end by 5 bases, with 5 bases between. From germline, CDR1 is MRHNA and CDR2 SNTAGT. This clone appeared a single time. No antigen is known for it.

Sequenced material: PBMCs. The chain joins TRBV6-4 to TRBJ1-6, with D uncertain. The receptor was derived from a male donor in good health and CMV-seronegative. CDR3 DNA sequence: TGTGCCAGCAGTGAGGCCGATAATTCACCCCTCCACTTT. It specifies CASSEADNSPLHF.